One sample yielded the 6 T cell receptor beta chains listed below, sequenced in a study of blood T cells in healthy people across ages. A second PCR of about 6 to 12 cycles used a sample-barcoded 5' primer and a J-beta primer mix. TCRdb processed the 5' RACE reads anew with MiXCR; each CDR3 protein has one entry. Among hundreds of thousands of distinct CDR3 sequences, 62% were seen once, and the ten largest hold about 30%. The material sequenced was blood. Source of these receptors: a man aged 30-40 years in good health.

The table lists this clonotype with a count of one. The rearrangement joins TRBV25-1 to TRBJ1-4; possible D gene TRBD1, 5 bases. This CDR3 spans 15 amino acids. Trimming pared 2 bases from V and 5 bases from J, leaving 12 bases between. Germline values: CDR1 MGHDK, CDR2 SYGVNS. The DNA for the CDR3 is TGTGCCAGCAGTGAAAGGGGACGTCTGAATGAAAAACTGTTTTTT. It codes for CASSERGRLNEKLFF.

This clonotype was seen a few times. V and J are TRBV6-2 or TRBV6-3 and TRBJ2-3, with TRBD2 identical over 8 bases. This CDR3 comprises 15 residues. The V and J ends lost 6 bases and 2 bases, in that order; junction bases with no gene match: 7. Germline CDR1 reads MNHEY; CDR2 reads SVGEGT. This chain's CDR3 is CASRATSGNTDTQYF. The CDR3 nucleotides are TGTGCCAGCAGGGCTACTAGCGGAAACACAGATACGCAGTATTTT.

V is TRBV11-2 and J is TRBJ2-3; D gene unclear. This CDR3 has 14 residues. V lost 5 bases to trimming and J lost 0 bases, with 9 bases between them. Germline V gives CDR1 SGHAT, CDR2 FQNNGV. Here the CDR3 reads CASSVAASTDTQYF. In DNA, the CDR3 is TGTGCCAGCAGCGTTGCGGCCAGCACAGATACGCAGTATTTT.

V and J are TRBV6-5 and TRBJ1-6, with 10 bases that match TRBD1. CDR1 is MNHEY and CDR2 is SVGAGI in the germline V gene. V was clipped by 5 bases and J by 10 bases; unmatched bases: 5. The CDR3 contains 14 residues. The DNA of the CDR3 is TGTGCCAGCAGTGCGGGGACAGGGGAGTCACCCCTCCACTTT. Translation gives CASSAGTGESPLHF.

V and J are TRBV6-2 or TRBV6-3 and TRBJ2-7; D is undetermined. The germline CDR1 and CDR2 sequences are MNHEY and SVGEGT. Trimming left V 10 bases short and J 0 bases short, with 19 bases between. The CDR3 consists of 15 residues. CDR3 sequence reads: CANRHDGLSSYEQYF. In nucleotides, the CDR3 is TGTGCCAACAGACACGACGGGCTCTCCTCCTACGAGCAGTACTTC.

The J gene is TRBJ2-1, the V gene TRBV27; 13 bases are shared with TRBD2. The germline V gene encodes CDR1 MNHEY and CDR2 SMNVEV (reference sequence). V shed 6 bases and J 7 bases; nucleotides not matched to a gene: 6. The CDR3 extends over 15 amino acids. For the CDR3, the DNA is TGTGCCAGCAGGGTGACTAGCGGGGGGTTAAATGAGCAGTTCTTC. It codes for CASRVTSGGLNEQFF.